A single T cell receptor (beta chain) is shown here with its context. The sample belongs to a study of cytomegalovirus exposure and HLA in healthy donors. PCR employed 60 Vbeta and 13 Jbeta primers. The data were produced by immunoSEQ multiplex PCR, yet TCRdb's version contains in-frame clones alone and is incomplete. The sample yields 100,000 to 150,000 clones, 70% to 85% seen once. Germline loops: CDR1 MRHNA, CDR2 SNTAGT. The CDR3 runs 14 residues. Trimming pared 7 bases from V and 1 base from J, leaving 14 bases between. V gene TRBV6-4 combines with J gene TRBJ2-7, with a weak D call TRBD1 (6 bases). What was sequenced was PBMCs. This clonotype was sampled from a female donor in good health and CMV-seronegative. The CDR3 DNA reads TGTGCCAGCAAACCCGACAGGTGGTCCTACGAGCAGTACTTC. It translates to CASKPDRWSYEQYF.